This T cell receptor beta chain was captured in a study of blood T cell repertoires in COVID-19. Clones were sequenced by immunoSEQ multiplex PCR, and TCRdb holds only the in-frame ones, with some missing. The sample consists of approximately 300,000 clones, roughly nine tenths of them appearing once. Trimming removed 0 bases at V and 4 bases at J, with 16 bases between. The CDR3 spans 16 residues. Germline V gives CDR1 LGHDT, CDR2 YNNKEL (reference sequence). What was sequenced was PBMCs or T cells enriched from blood (not recorded which). The receptor was derived from a woman in her 30s who had recovered from COVID-19. This rearrangement joins TRBV3-1 (or the pseudogene TRBV3-2) to TRBJ2-7; D remains unclear. In nucleotides, the CDR3 is TGTGCCAGCAGCCAAGATCTCTCCAGGATAGGATACGAGCAGTACTTC. It codes for CASSQDLSRIGYEQYF.